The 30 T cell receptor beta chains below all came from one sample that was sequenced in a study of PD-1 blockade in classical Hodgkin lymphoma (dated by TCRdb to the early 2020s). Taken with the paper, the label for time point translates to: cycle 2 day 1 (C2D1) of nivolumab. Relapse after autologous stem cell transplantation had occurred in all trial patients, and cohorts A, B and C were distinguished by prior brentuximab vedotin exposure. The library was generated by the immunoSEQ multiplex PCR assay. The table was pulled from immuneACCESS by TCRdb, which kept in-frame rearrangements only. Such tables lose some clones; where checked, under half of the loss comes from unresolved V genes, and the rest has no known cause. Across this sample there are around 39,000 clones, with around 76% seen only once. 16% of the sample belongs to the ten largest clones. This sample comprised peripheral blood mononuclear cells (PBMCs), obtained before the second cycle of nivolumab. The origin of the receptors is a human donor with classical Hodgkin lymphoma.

The DNA for the CDR3 is TGTGCCACCAGCAGGTGGGCTAGCGGGGGGTCCTACGAGCAGTACTTC. The encoded protein is CATSRWASGGSYEQYF. The chain combines TRBV15 with TRBJ2-7, with TRBD2 identical over 11 bases. The CDR3 spans 16 residues. The V and J ends lost 3 bases and 1 base, in that order; junction bases with no gene match: 5. The germline CDR1 and CDR2 sequences are LNHNV and YYDKDF (reference sequence).

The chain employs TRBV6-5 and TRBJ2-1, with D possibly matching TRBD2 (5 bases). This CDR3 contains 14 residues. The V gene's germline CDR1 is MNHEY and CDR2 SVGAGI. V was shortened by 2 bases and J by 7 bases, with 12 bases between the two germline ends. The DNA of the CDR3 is TGTGCCAGCAGTTACGGACGGGAATGGAATGAGCAGTTCTTC. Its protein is CASSYGREWNEQFF.

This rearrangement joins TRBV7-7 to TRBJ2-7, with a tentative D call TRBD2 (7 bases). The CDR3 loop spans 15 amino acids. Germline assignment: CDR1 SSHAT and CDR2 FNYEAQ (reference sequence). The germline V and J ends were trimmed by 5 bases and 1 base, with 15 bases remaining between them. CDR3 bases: TGTGCCAGCAGCCCGGGGGCGGGGGAGTCCTACGAGCAGTACTTC. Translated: CASSPGAGESYEQYF.

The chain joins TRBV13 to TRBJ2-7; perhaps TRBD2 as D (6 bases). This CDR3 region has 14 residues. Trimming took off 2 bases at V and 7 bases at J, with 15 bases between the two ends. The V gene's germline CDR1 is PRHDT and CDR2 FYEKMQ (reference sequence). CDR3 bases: TGTGCCAGCAGCTTAACCCCTTTCCGGGAGGAGCAGTACTTC. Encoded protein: CASSLTPFREEQYF.

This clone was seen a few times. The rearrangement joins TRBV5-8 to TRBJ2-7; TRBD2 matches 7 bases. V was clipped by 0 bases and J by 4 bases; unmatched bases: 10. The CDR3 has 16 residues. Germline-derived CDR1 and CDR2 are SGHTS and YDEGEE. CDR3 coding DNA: TGTGCCAGCAGCTTGGTATCGGGGGGATTGATGTACGAGCAGTACTTC. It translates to CASSLVSGGLMYEQYF. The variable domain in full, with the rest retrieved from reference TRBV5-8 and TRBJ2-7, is EAGVTQSPTHLIKTRGQQATLRCSPISGHTSVYWYQQALGLGLQFLLWYDEGEERNRGNFPPRFSGRQFPNYSSELNVNALELEDSALYLCASSLVSGGLMYEQYFGPGTRLTVT.

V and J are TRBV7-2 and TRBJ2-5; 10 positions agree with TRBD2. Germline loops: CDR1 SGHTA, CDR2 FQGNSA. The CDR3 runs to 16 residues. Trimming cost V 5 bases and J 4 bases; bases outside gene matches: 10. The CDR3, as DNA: TGTGCCAGCAGCCGAAGCGGGGGGGCATTAGGAGAGACCCAGTACTTC. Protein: CASSRSGGALGETQYF. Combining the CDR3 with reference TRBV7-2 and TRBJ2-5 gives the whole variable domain GAGVSQSPSNKVTEKGKDVELRCDPISGHTALYWYRQSLGQGLEFLIYFQGNSAPDKSGLPSDRFSAERTGGSVSTLTIQRTQQEDSAVYLCASSRSGGALGETQYFGPGTRLLVL.

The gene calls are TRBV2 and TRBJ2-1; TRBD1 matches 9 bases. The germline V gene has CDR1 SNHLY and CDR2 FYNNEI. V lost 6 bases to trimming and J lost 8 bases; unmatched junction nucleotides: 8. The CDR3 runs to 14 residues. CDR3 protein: CASRARTGADEQFF. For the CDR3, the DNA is TGTGCCAGCAGGGCCAGGACAGGGGCGGATGAGCAGTTCTTC.

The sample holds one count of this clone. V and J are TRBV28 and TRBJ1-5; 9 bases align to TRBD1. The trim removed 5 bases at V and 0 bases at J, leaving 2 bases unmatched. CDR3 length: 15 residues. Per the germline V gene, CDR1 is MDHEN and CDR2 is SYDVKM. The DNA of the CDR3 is TGTGCCAGCAGTCGACAGGGGGTTAGCAATCAGCCCCAGCATTTT. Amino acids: CASSRQGVSNQPQHF.

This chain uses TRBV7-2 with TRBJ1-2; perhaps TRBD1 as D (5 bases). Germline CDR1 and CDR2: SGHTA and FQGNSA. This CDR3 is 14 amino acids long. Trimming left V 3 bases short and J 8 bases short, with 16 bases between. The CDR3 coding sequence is TGTGCCAGCAGCTTGGGTCCCAGGGAGTGGGGCTACACCTTC. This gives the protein CASSLGPREWGYTF.

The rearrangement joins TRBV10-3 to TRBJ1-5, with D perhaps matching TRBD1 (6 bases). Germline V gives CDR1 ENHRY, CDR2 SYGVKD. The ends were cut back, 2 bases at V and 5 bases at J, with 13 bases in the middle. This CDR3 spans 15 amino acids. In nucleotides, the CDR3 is TGTGCCATCAGTGAGGCAGGGGAGGGAGATCAGCCCCAGCATTTT. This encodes CAISEAGEGDQPQHF.

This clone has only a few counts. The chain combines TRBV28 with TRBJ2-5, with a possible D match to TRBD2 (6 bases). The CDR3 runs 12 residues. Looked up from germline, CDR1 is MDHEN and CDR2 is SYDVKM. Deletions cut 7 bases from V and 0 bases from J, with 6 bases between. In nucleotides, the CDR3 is TGTGCCAGCACGGGGGACCAAGAGACCCAGTACTTC. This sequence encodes CASTGDQETQYF.

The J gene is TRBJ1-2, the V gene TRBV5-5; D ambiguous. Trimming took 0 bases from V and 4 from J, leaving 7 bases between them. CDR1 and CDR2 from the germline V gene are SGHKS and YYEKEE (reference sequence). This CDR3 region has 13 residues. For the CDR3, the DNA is TGTGCCAGCAGCTTGGCGGCACGCTATGGCTACACCTTC. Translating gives CASSLAARYGYTF.

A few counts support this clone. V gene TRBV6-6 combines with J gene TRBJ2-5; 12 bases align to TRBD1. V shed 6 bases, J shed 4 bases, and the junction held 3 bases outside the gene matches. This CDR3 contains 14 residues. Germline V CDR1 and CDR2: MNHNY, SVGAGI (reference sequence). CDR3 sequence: CASSRGQGAETQYF. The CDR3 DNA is TGTGCCAGCAGCCGGGGACAGGGGGCAGAGACCCAGTACTTC.

The CDR3 protein is CASSAWTGNFETQYF. The CDR3 region has the DNA TGTGCCAGCAGTGCCTGGACAGGGAATTTTGAGACCCAGTACTTC. The chain employs TRBV2 and TRBJ2-5, with 8 bases lining up with TRBD1. The ends lost 4 bases at V and 5 bases at J; junction bases unmatched: 9. The CDR3 loop spans 15 amino acids. From germline, CDR1 is SNHLY and CDR2 FYNNEI.

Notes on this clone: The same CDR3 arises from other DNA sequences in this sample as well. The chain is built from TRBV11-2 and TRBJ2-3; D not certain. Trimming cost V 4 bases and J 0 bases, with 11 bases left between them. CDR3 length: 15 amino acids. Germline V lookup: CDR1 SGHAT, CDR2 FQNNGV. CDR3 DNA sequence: TGTGCCAGCAGCTCACAAACCTCTAGCACAGATACGCAGTATTTT. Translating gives CASSSQTSSTDTQYF.

The CDR3 loop reads CASGKRGGTDTQYF. The CDR3 coding sequence is TGTGCCAGCGGCAAGCGGGGGGGCACAGATACGCAGTATTTT. The rearrangement joins TRBV7-3 to TRBJ2-3, with 9 nucleotides matching TRBD2. V shed 8 bases and J 1 base; nucleotides not matched to a gene: 4. Germline CDR1 reads SGHTA; CDR2 reads FQGTGA. This CDR3 is 14 amino acids long. Full variable domain (outside the CDR3, taken from reference TRBV7-3 and TRBJ2-3): GAGVSQTPSNKVTEKGKYVELRCDPISGHTALYWYRQSLGQGPEFLIYFQGTGAADDSGLPNDRFFAVRPEGSVSTLKIQRTERGDSAVYLCASGKRGGTDTQYFGPGTRLTVL.

CDR3 bases: TGTGCCAGCATCTTAGGACCGGGACAGGGAAGCGAAAAACTGTTTTTT. This gives the protein CASILGPGQGSEKLFF. V and J are TRBV2 and TRBJ1-4, with TRBD1 identical over 9 bases. With V trimmed by 7 bases and J by 8 bases, 14 bases remained unmatched. In germline, CDR1 is SNHLY, CDR2 FYNNEI. CDR3 length equals 16 residues.

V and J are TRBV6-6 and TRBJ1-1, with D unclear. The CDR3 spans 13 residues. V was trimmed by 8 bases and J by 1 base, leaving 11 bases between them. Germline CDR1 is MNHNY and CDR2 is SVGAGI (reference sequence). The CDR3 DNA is TGTGCCAGCCAGGACGGGCAGAACACTGAAGCTTTCTTT. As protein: CASQDGQNTEAFF.

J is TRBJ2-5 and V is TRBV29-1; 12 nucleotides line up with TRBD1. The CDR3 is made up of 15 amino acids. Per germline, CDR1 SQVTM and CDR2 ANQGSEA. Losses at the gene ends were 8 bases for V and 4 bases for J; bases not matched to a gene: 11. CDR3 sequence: CSIVGQGALGETQYF. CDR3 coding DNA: TGCAGCATCGTGGGACAGGGGGCGCTCGGAGAGACCCAGTACTTC.

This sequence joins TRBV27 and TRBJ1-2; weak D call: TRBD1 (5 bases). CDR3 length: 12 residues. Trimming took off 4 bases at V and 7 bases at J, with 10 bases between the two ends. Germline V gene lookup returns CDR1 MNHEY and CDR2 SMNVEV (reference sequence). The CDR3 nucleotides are TGTGCCAGCAGTTCAGCAGGGAGTGGCTACACCTTC. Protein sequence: CASSSAGSGYTF.

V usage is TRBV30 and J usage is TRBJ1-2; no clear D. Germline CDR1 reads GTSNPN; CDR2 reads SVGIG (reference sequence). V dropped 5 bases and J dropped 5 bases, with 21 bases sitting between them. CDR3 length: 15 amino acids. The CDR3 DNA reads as TGTGCCTGGTCCGTGCCCCGCCGTAGATTATATGGCTACACCTTC. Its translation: CAWSVPRRRLYGYTF.

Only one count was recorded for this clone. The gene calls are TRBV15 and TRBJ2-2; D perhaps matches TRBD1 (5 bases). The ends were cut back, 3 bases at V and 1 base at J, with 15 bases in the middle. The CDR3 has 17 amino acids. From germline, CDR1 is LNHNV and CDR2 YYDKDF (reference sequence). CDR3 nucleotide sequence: TGTGCCACCAGCAGTGGGGCAGTATATTTGAACACCGGGGAGCTGTTTTTT. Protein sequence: CATSSGAVYLNTGELFF.

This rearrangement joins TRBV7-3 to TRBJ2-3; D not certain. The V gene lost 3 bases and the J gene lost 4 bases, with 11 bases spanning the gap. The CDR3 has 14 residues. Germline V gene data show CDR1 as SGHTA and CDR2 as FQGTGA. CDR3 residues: CASSLQGYPDTQYF. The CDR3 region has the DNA TGTGCCAGCAGCTTGCAAGGGTACCCAGATACGCAGTATTTT.

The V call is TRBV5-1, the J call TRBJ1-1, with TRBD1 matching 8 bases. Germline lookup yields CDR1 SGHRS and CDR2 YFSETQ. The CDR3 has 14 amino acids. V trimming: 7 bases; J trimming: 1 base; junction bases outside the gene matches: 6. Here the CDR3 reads CASGVQGANTEAFF. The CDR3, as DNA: TGCGCCAGCGGCGTCCAGGGGGCGAACACTGAAGCTTTCTTT.

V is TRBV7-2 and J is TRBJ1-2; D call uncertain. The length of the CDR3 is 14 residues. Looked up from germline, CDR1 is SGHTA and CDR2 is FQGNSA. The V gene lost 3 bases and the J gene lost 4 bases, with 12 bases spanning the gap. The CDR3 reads CASSFADFGYGYTF. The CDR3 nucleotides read TGTGCCAGCAGCTTTGCCGACTTTGGCTATGGCTACACCTTC.

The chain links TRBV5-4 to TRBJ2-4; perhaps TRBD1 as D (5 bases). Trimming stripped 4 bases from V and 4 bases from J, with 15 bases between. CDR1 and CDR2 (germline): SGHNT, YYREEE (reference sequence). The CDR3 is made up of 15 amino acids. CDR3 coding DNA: TGTGCCAGCAGCCCAAGAGCAGGGCAAAAAAACATTCAGTACTTC. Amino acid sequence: CASSPRAGQKNIQYF.

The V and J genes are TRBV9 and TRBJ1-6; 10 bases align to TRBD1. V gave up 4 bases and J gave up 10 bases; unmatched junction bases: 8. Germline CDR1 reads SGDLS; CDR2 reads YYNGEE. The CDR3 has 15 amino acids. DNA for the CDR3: TGTGCCAGCAGCAACGGACAGGGGGTTAACTCACCCCTCCACTTT. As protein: CASSNGQGVNSPLHF.

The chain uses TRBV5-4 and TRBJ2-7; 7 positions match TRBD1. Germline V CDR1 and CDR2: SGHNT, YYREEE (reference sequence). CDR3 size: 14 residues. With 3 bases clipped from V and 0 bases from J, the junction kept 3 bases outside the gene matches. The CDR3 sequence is CASSSGQDSYEQYF. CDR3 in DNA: TGTGCCAGCAGCTCCGGACAGGACTCCTACGAGCAGTACTTC.

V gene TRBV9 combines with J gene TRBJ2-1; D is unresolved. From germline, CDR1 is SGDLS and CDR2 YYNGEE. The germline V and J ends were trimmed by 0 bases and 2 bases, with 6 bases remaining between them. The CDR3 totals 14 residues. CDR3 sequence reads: CASSVGWAYNEQFF. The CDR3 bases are TGTGCCAGCAGCGTAGGTTGGGCCTACAATGAGCAGTTCTTC.

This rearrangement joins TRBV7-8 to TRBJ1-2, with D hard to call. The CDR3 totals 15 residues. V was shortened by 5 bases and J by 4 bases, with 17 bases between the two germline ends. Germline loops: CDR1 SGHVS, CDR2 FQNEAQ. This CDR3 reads CASSSSPGGRYGYTF. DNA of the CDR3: TGTGCCAGCAGCAGCTCCCCCGGAGGACGCTATGGCTACACCTTC.